The rows below give T cell receptor beta chains drawn from one sample of a study of T-cell memory formation after mild COVID-19. TCRdb ran MiXCR on the 5' RACE reads and lists one entry per CDR3 protein. The data show some 300,000 distinct CDR3 sequences, approximately 22% seen once. The sequenced sample consisted of PBMCs or a T cell subset sorted from them (not recorded which). Receptor source: a man aged 18 to 29 who had mild COVID-19 (a few samples of this study predate the infection). Cell type and time point are not known. Both conserved end residues are part of each CDR3. The D gene is left open where the match is weak. Where a row states a size, it is once, few, many or the class of an expanded clone; other rows omit it.

>TRBV5-1|TRBJ1-6|-|15|-
CASSPNGGFDSPLHF
TGCGCCAGCAGCCCGAACGGGGGATTTGATTCACCCCTCCACTTT
>TRBV6-2/TRBV6-3|TRBJ2-1|TRBD2|15|few
CASSYRGGTYNEQFF
TGTGCCAGCAGTTATCGGGGGGGGACCTACAATGAGCAGTTCTTC
>TRBV6-1|TRBJ1-5|TRBD1|15|-
CASSAGTGSEQPQHF
TGTGCCAGCAGTGCCGGGACAGGGTCTGAACAGCCCCAGCATTTT
>TRBV5-1|TRBJ1-1|TRBD1|13|-
CASSIGQGVLAFF
TGCGCCAGCAGCATAGGACAGGGGGTGCTGGCTTTCTTT
>TRBV20-1|TRBJ2-3|-|15|-
CSARVSSEGTDTQYF
TGCAGTGCTAGAGTATCTAGCGAGGGCACAGATACGCAGTATTTT
>TRBV6-5|TRBJ1-2|-|15|-
CASSLRRTENYGYTF
TGTGCCAGCAGTTTACGAAGAACAGAGAACTATGGCTACACCTTC
>TRBV6-6|TRBJ1-6|-|15|-
CASSRVGDYNSPLHF
TGTGCCAGCAGTCGTGTCGGGGACTATAATTCACCCCTCCACTTT
>TRBV20-1|TRBJ1-2|TRBD1|14|-
CSALTGGSNYGYTF
TGCAGTGCTTTGACAGGGGGTTCTAACTATGGCTACACCTTC
>TRBV5-1|TRBJ1-1|TRBD1|14|-
CASSKTGDNTEAFF
TGCGCCAGCAGCAAAACAGGGGATAACACTGAAGCTTTCTTT
>TRBV4-2|TRBJ2-2|-|18|-
CASSQETGPFVNTGELFF
TGTGCCAGCAGCCAAGAAACGGGGCCATTTGTCAACACCGGGGAGCTGTTTTTT
>TRBV5-1|TRBJ1-1|TRBD1|14|many
CASSPQGPNTEAFF
TGCGCCAGCAGCCCACAGGGGCCGAACACTGAAGCTTTCTTT
>TRBV7-2|TRBJ2-3|TRBD2|17|-
CASSTRLAGSSTDTQYF
TGTGCCAGCAGCACCCGACTAGCGGGGTCTAGCACAGATACGCAGTATTTT
>TRBV7-9|TRBJ2-2|-|18|-
CASSLETSGIRFTGELFF
TGTGCCAGCAGCTTAGAAACGTCGGGGATTCGATTCACCGGGGAGCTGTTTTTT
>TRBV30|TRBJ2-1|-|14|few
CAWSVVAVVDEQFF
TGTGCCTGGAGTGTGGTAGCGGTGGTGGATGAGCAGTTCTTC
>TRBV5-1|TRBJ2-5|TRBD1|15|few
CASTPVSGGGETQYF
TGCGCCAGCACCCCCGTTTCAGGGGGCGGAGAGACCCAGTACTTC
>TRBV7-2|TRBJ2-6|-|14|-
CASTVSSGANVLTF
TGTGCCAGCACCGTCAGCTCTGGGGCCAACGTCCTGACTTTC
>TRBV29-1|TRBJ1-1|TRBD1|14|-
CSVGSGTGVSKAFF
TGCAGCGTTGGGAGCGGGACAGGGGTTTCTAAAGCTTTCTTT
>TRBV18|TRBJ2-5|-|13|-
CATSAGQQETQYF
TGTGCCACCTCGGCGGGGCAGCAAGAGACCCAGTACTTC
>TRBV2|TRBJ1-2|-|12|-
CARESGEYGYTF
TGTGCCAGAGAATCAGGCGAGTATGGCTACACCTTC
>TRBV14|TRBJ2-4|TRBD1|15|many
CASSQLTGGSDIQYF
TGTGCCAGCAGCCAACTTACAGGGGGGTCGGACATTCAGTACTTC
>TRBV27|TRBJ2-5|-|13|few
CASSLFAGETQYF
TGTGCCAGCAGTTTGTTCGCAGGGGAGACCCAGTACTTC
>TRBV27|TRBJ2-7|-|14|few
CASSFGLLLREQYF
TGTGCCAGCAGTTTTGGGCTACTCCTACGAGAGCAGTACTTC
>TRBV7-9|TRBJ2-7|-|12|-
CASSSNYYEQYF
TGTGCCAGCAGCTCAAACTACTACGAGCAGTACTTC
>TRBV5-4|TRBJ2-3|-|14|-
CASSSPEATDTQYF
TGTGCCAGCAGCTCCCCCGAGGCCACAGATACGCAGTATTTT
>TRBV29-1|TRBJ2-1|TRBD2|12|few
CSVGTSVNEQFF
TGCAGCGTCGGGACTAGCGTAAATGAGCAGTTCTTC
>TRBV5-6|TRBJ2-2|-|15|many
CASSSEKQGAGELFF
TGTGCCAGCAGCTCAGAGAAACAGGGCGCCGGGGAGCTGTTTTTT
>TRBV20-1|TRBJ1-1|TRBD1|15|few
CSARNGGTGSTEAFF
TGCAGTGCTCGGAACGGCGGGACAGGGAGTACTGAAGCTTTCTTT
>TRBV18|TRBJ1-1|-|15|-
CASSPREGYGSEAFF
TGTGCCAGCTCACCACGTGAGGGGTACGGTTCTGAAGCTTTCTTT
>TRBV5-6|TRBJ1-2|-|12|-
CASSYGVTGYTF
TGTGCCAGCAGTTACGGGGTGACAGGCTACACCTTC
>TRBV11-1|TRBJ2-7|TRBD2|15|once
CASSLDLGGAYEQYF
TGTGCCAGCAGCTTAGATCTCGGGGGGGCCTACGAGCAGTACTTC
>TRBV5-1|TRBJ2-5|TRBD1|14|many
CASSPGQGGETQYF
TGTGCCAGCAGCCCCGGACAGGGGGGAGAGACCCAGTACTTC
>TRBV7-2|TRBJ2-5|TRBD2|15|-
CASSFQAGGQETQYF
TGTGCCAGCAGCTTCCAAGCGGGGGGCCAAGAGACCCAGTACTTC
>TRBV29-1|TRBJ2-5|-|12|-
CSVDAVSETQYF
TGCAGCGTTGATGCGGTGAGCGAGACCCAGTACTTC
>TRBV6-6|TRBJ1-5|-|14|few
CASSHDGTNQPQHF
TGTGCCAGCAGCCACGACGGAACCAATCAGCCCCAGCATTTT
>TRBV4-2|TRBJ2-4|TRBD2|16|many
CASSLGSGGAKNIQYF
TGTGCCAGCAGCCTTGGGAGCGGGGGTGCCAAAAACATTCAGTACTTC
>TRBV27|TRBJ2-1|TRBD2|15|-
CASSIAGGVYNEQFF
TGTGCCAGCAGTATAGCGGGGGGTGTATACAATGAGCAGTTCTTC
>TRBV29-1|TRBJ1-2|TRBD1|13|-
CSAATGNGYGYTF
TGCAGCGCCGCGACAGGGAATGGCTATGGCTACACCTTC
>TRBV7-2|TRBJ2-7|-|14|-
CASSFQGGDVEQYF
TGTGCCAGCAGCTTCCAGGGAGGCGACGTTGAGCAGTACTTC
>TRBV7-3|TRBJ2-3|-|14|-
CASSLNQQPNTQYF
TGTGCCAGCAGCTTAAACCAACAGCCGAATACGCAGTATTTT
>TRBV5-6|TRBJ1-1|-|15|-
CASSFPWGSGTEAFF
TGTGCCAGCAGCTTCCCGTGGGGGTCGGGCACTGAAGCTTTCTTT
>TRBV4-1|TRBJ1-5|TRBD1|15|few
CASSQGGQAGEPQHF
TGCGCCAGCAGCCAAGGGGGACAGGCCGGGGAGCCCCAGCATTTT
>TRBV6-2/TRBV6-3|TRBJ1-5|-|16|-
CASSPGRVGLRQPQHF
TGTGCCAGCAGCCCAGGGCGGGTCGGTCTACGGCAGCCCCAGCATTTT
>TRBV2|TRBJ2-3|-|12|-
CASSASADTQYF
TGTGCCAGCAGTGCGTCTGCAGATACGCAGTATTTT
>TRBV12-3/TRBV12-4|TRBJ1-5|-|12|-
CASSWVNQPQHF
TGTGCCAGCAGTTGGGTGAATCAGCCCCAGCATTTT
>TRBV30|TRBJ1-5|-|14|few
CAWSVLGFNQPQHF
TGTGCCTGGAGTGTTCTGGGATTTAATCAGCCCCAGCATTTT
>TRBV20-1|TRBJ2-7|-|13|-
CSARGPGASEQYF
TGCAGTGCTAGAGGCCCAGGGGCGTCGGAGCAGTACTTC
>TRBV29-1|TRBJ2-7|TRBD2|15|-
CSVDTGGMRTYEQYF
TGCAGCGTTGATACGGGGGGGATGAGAACCTACGAGCAGTACTTC
>TRBV27|TRBJ2-7|TRBD1|14|-
CASSYTGGYYEQYF
TGTGCCAGCAGTTATACAGGGGGCTACTACGAGCAGTACTTC
>TRBV3-1|TRBJ2-2|TRBD2|15|-
CASSQRGGATGELFF
TGTGCCAGCAGCCAACGCGGGGGGGCCACCGGGGAGCTGTTTTTT
>TRBV7-9|TRBJ2-2|TRBD1|17|few
CASSPLRGQGDTGELFF
TGTGCCAGCAGCCCCCTTCGGGGACAGGGAGACACCGGGGAGCTGTTTTTT
>TRBV7-2|TRBJ1-6|-|16|few
CASSLRTPAYNSPLHF
TGTGCCAGCAGCTTACGGACACCGGCCTATAATTCACCCCTCCACTTT
>TRBV5-8|TRBJ1-1|-|13|many
CASSLIPGTEAFF
TGTGCCAGCAGCTTGATCCCGGGCACTGAAGCTTTCTTT